The rows below give T cell receptor beta chains drawn from one sample of a study of glioma-infiltrating T cells. MiXCR was run by TCRdb on the multiplex PCR reads, yielding one entry per CDR3 protein. The sample shows more than 300,000 distinct CDR3 sequences, roughly two fifths of them seen only once. The material sequenced was glioma tissue, nonneoplastic brain tissue, or PBMCs (not recorded which). These TCRs come from a human donor with low-grade glioma or glioblastoma, undergoing nonglioma brain surgery, or in good health (not recorded which). CDR3s include the opening cysteine and the closing phenylalanine or tryptophan. The D gene is left open where the match is weak. Clone size is shown for a subset of rows, as once, few, many or a class of expanded clone.

DNA | CDR3 | J | size | D | V
TGTGCCAGCAGTTACTACCGGGACAGCTACGAGCAGTACTTC | CASSYYRDSYEQYF | TRBJ2-7 | NA | TRBD1 | TRBV28
TGTGCCAGCAGCGTAGTCCCCACGTACCAAGAGACCCAGTACTTC | CASSVVPTYQETQYF | TRBJ2-5 | NA | NA | TRBV9
TGTGCCAGCAGCGCACACATGAACACTGAAGCTTTCTTT | CASSAHMNTEAFF | TRBJ1-1 | NA | NA | TRBV7-2
TGTGCCAGCAAGTACGAAAGCACAGATACGCAGTATTTT | CASKYESTDTQYF | TRBJ2-3 | NA | NA | TRBV2
TGTGCCAGCAGCTTCGGACTAGCGGGAGGGTCAGAGACCCAGTACTTC | CASSFGLAGGSETQYF | TRBJ2-5 | NA | TRBD2 | TRBV7-2
TGTGCCAGCAGCGAGGGACTAGCGGGACACTATGAGCAGTTCTTC | CASSEGLAGHYEQFF | TRBJ2-1 | few | TRBD2 | TRBV4-2
TGTGCCAGCAGTTTAACGGCGGATTACGAGCAGTACTTC | CASSLTADYEQYF | TRBJ2-7 | many | NA | TRBV27
TGTGCCAGCAGCCAATCTAGCGGGCACACAGATACGCAGTATTTT | CASSQSSGHTDTQYF | TRBJ2-3 | many | TRBD2 | TRBV28
TGTGCCAGCAGTCTCCGGACTAGCGGGAGGGCTGGTGAGCAGTTCTTC | CASSLRTSGRAGEQFF | TRBJ2-1 | many | TRBD2 | TRBV27
TGTGCCAGCAGTGACAGGATCTACGAGCAGTACTTC | CASSDRIYEQYF | TRBJ2-7 | few | NA | TRBV6-1
TGCAGTGCTTACACCGACAGGGGACGATACGAGCAGTACTTC | CSAYTDRGRYEQYF | TRBJ2-7 | NA | TRBD1 | TRBV20-1
TGCAGTGCTAGAAGGCTAGCGGGGGAAGATACGCAGTATTTT | CSARRLAGEDTQYF | TRBJ2-3 | few | TRBD2 | TRBV20-1
TGTGCCAGCAGCTTTAGGTTTGAGGTCTATGGCTACACCTTC | CASSFRFEVYGYTF | TRBJ1-2 | once | NA | TRBV7-8
TGTGCCAGCAGTCAACGGGACCTAAATCAGCCCCAGCATTTT | CASSQRDLNQPQHF | TRBJ1-5 | few | NA | TRBV12-3/TRBV12-4
TGTGCCAGCAGTTACGAGGAGAGTCTTTCAGGCACAGATACGCAGTATTTT | CASSYEESLSGTDTQYF | TRBJ2-3 | NA | NA | TRBV6-6
TGCGCCAGCAGCTTGTCAAGCTCTAGCGGAGTAGGGACAGATACGCAGTATTTT | CASSLSSSSGVGTDTQYF | TRBJ2-3 | NA | TRBD2 | TRBV5-1
TGCGCCAGCAGCCCCGTGGGGCTCCCCCAAGAGACCCAGTACTTC | CASSPVGLPQETQYF | TRBJ2-5 | NA | NA | TRBV5-1
TGTGCCAGCAGTTGGGGGGGTTGGGGAACTGAAGCTTTCTTT | CASSWGGWGTEAFF | TRBJ1-1 | few | NA | TRBV27
TGTGCCAGCAGTTTAGTAGGGGGCGAAGATACGCAGTATTTT | CASSLVGGEDTQYF | TRBJ2-3 | many | TRBD1 | TRBV27